Listed here are 5 T cell receptor beta chains from one sample, sequenced in a study of control samples from healthy donors and cancer patients. Clones were read by immunoSEQ multiplex PCR, and TCRdb kept only the in-frame ones, dropping some. Found here are approximately 160,000 clones, 94% of them singletons; the top ten hold around 1.5%. The sample consisted of blood. These receptor sequences come from a woman younger than 35 in good health.

V gene TRBV10-3 combines with J gene TRBJ2-3, with 8 bases matching TRBD2. Germline loops: CDR1 ENHRY, CDR2 SYGVKD. Trimming cost V 2 bases and J 2 bases; bases outside gene matches: 6. This CDR3 comprises 16 residues. The CDR3 DNA follows: TGTGCCATCAGTGAGGAACTAGCGGTACTCACAGATACGCAGTATTTT. Protein: CAISEELAVLTDTQYF.

The count of this clone is one. The CDR3, as DNA: TGCAGCGTTGTAGGCAGCGGCGGCTACACCTTC. Amino acid sequence: CSVVGSGGYTF. The rearrangement links TRBV29-1 to TRBJ1-2; D uncertain. CDR3 size: 11 residues. Trimming took off 4 bases at V and 8 bases at J, with 11 bases between the two ends. Germline V gene data show CDR1 as SQVTM and CDR2 as ANQGSEA.

V is TRBV6-2 or TRBV6-3 and J is TRBJ1-1; 7 nucleotides agree with TRBD1. The CDR3 sequence is 13 residues long. The trim removed 5 bases at V and 6 bases at J, leaving 6 bases unmatched. Germline assignment: CDR1 MNHEY and CDR2 SVGEGT. In nucleotides, the CDR3 is TGTGCCAGCAGTCGACAGGGATTGTCTGAAGCTTTCTTT. Its translation is CASSRQGLSEAFF.

The chain has TRBV7-2 and TRBJ1-1; D gene unclear. Germline CDR1 and CDR2: SGHTA and FQGNSA. The V and J ends lost 3 bases and 6 bases respectively, with 20 bases between them. The CDR3 is made up of 16 amino acids. CDR3 DNA: TGTGCCAGCAGCTTTAAGTCTCACAACTTAAGGGCTGAAGCTTTCTTT. This translates into CASSFKSHNLRAEAFF.

The gene calls are TRBV13 and TRBJ2-5, with D possibly being TRBD1 or TRBD2 (5 bases each). The germline V and J ends were trimmed by 5 bases and 4 bases, with 23 bases remaining between them. The CDR3 has 17 amino acids. Per the germline V gene, CDR1 is PRHDT and CDR2 is FYEKMQ (reference sequence). CDR3 loop: CASSHSISSRGVETQYF. CDR3 DNA: TGTGCCAGCAGCCACAGCATCTCAAGCCGAGGGGTAGAGACCCAGTACTTC.